One T cell receptor beta chain is described in this entry. Antigen unknown. The data originate from a study of OX40 agonist ivuxolimab in advanced cancers. This CDR3 region has 15 residues. Germline values: CDR1 LNHDA, CDR2 SQIVND (reference sequence). The V gene lost 2 bases and the J gene lost 3 bases, with 13 bases spanning the gap. Libraries were prepared by immunoSEQ multiplex PCR; TCRdb keeps only in-frame clonotypes and omits some of them. The sample includes around 30,000 clones, roughly 83% of them seen just once. Study-wide points: Relative to CD4+ cells, CD8+ T cells on average had more expanded clones. Some patients who did not respond also had low normalized T-cell clonal expansion.

V gene TRBV19 combines with J gene TRBJ2-5; D is undetermined. Specimen: CD4+ or CD8+ T cells sorted from blood, collected in a trial of the OX40 agonist ivuxolimab. The clonotype comes from an adult with an advanced solid tumor such as melanoma, head and neck, liver or kidney cancer. CDR3 residues: CASSILSSREETQYF. The CDR3, as DNA: TGTGCCAGTAGTATACTGTCCTCCAGAGAAGAGACCCAGTACTTC.